This T cell receptor (beta chain) is drawn from a study of beta chain features in type 1 diabetes. Study results and caveats: There was a possibility that cDNA sequencing over-represented cells with high TCR expression. Within the patient group, naive, central memory and Treg TCRB repertoires appeared more similar to each other than within healthy donors. Type 1 diabetes patients showed a moderate but significant shortening of TCRB CDR3s in all four CD4+ subsets.

Expressed TCRB transcripts were sequenced after all isolated RNA was converted to cDNA. Libraries were prepared by immunoSEQ multiplex PCR; TCRdb keeps only in-frame clonotypes and omits some of them. The table has 250,000 to 300,000 clones, approximately 24% seen once; the top ten hold approximately 0.011%. The germline V gene encodes CDR1 SNHLY and CDR2 FYNNEI. V was shortened by 8 bases and J by 2 bases, with 10 bases between the two germline ends. The CDR3 has 12 residues. Points on this clone: Its antigen is unidentified.

Using CD45RO/CCR7/CD25/CD127/CD95/CD27, CD4+ naive, central memory, regulatory and stem cell-like memory cells were sorted. Sequencing used naive CD4+ T cells from blood. The origin of this receptor is a woman aged 30 to 39 with type 1 diabetes. This chain connects TRBV2 to TRBJ2-7, with D uncertain. The CDR3 bases are TGTGCCAGCGGTCGACACCCCTACGAGCAGTACTTC. Translation gives CASGRHPYEQYF.